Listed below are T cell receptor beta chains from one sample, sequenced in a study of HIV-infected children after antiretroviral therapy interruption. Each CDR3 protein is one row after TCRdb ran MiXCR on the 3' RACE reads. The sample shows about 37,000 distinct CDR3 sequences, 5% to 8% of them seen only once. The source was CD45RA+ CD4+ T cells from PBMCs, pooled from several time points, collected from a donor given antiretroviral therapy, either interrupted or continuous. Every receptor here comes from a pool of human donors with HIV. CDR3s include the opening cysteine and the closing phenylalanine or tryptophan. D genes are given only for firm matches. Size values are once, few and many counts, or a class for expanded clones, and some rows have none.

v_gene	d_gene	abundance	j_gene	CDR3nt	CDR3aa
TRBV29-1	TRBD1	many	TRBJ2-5	TGCAGCTCGTCGGGACAGCAAAAGACCCAGTACTTC	CSSSGQQKTQYF
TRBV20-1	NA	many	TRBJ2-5	TGCAGTGCTCCGCGCCGGGAGACCCAGTACTTC	CSAPRRETQYF
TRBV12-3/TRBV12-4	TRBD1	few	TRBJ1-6	TGTGCCAGCAGTTTAGCGGGACAGAATAATTCACCCCTCCACTTT	CASSLAGQNNSPLHF
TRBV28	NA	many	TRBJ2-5	TGTGCCAGCAGTTTTCAGTGGGAGGCCCAGTACTTC	CASSFQWEAQYF
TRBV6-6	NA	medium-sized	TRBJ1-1	TGTGCCAGCAGTTCCCAAAGGACACCCATGAACACTGAAGCTTTCTTT	CASSSQRTPMNTEAFF
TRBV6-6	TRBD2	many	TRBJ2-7	TGTGCCAGCGGTGACGGGGGGGTGTTC	CASGDGGVF
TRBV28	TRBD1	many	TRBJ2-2	TGTGCCAGCAGTTTCCGCTGGACAGGGTACACCGGGGAGCTGTTTTTT	CASSFRWTGYTGELFF
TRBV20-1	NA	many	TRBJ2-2	TGCAGTGCTAGAGACAGTAGTAGTAACACCGGGGAGCTGTTTTTT	CSARDSSSNTGELFF
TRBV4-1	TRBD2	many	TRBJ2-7	TGCGCCAGCAGCCAGCCGACTAGCGGGAACTACGAGCAGTACTTC	CASSQPTSGNYEQYF
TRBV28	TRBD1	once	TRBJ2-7	TGTGCCAGCAGTACCAACCGGGACAGGTTCACCTACGAGCAGTACTTC	CASSTNRDRFTYEQYF
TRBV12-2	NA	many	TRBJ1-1	TGTGCAAGTCGGGGGAACACTGAAGCTTTCTTT	CASRGNTEAFF
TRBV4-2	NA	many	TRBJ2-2	TGTGCCAGCAGCCAAGGAGGTCTCCCCGGGGAGCTGTTTTTT	CASSQGGLPGELFF
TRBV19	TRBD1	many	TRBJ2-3	TGTGCCAGCAGGGGACAGGGACTGTATTTT	CASRGQGLYF
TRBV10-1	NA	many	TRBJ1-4	TGCGCCAGCAGTACAGGGATTAAGGATGAAAAACTGTTTTTT	CASSTGIKDEKLFF
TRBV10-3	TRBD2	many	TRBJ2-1	TGTGCCATGGGAGGGCTGCGGGGGTCGTACAATGAGCAGTTCTTC	CAMGGLRGSYNEQFF
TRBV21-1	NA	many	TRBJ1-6	TGTGCCAGCAGCAAAGATGGGGATTCTAATTCACCCCTCCACTTT	CASSKDGDSNSPLHF
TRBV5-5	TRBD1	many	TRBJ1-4	TGTGCCAGCAGATACGACAGGGTTGCTAATGAAAAACTGTTTTTT	CASRYDRVANEKLFF
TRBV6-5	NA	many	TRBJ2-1	TGTGCCAGCAGTAGGGGTCGGGAAAGGGGCAATGAGCAGTTCTTC	CASSRGRERGNEQFF
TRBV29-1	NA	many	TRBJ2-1	TGTGGTGCTAGGGACGAGGGGGACTATGCTGAGCAGTTCTTC	CGARDEGDYAEQFF
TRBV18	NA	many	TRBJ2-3	TGTGCCAGCTCACTTCGCGCAGCCACAGATACGCAGTATTTT	CASSLRAATDTQYF
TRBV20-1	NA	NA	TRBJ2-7	TGCAGTGCTAGAGAGGCTGGGAGAGTCCCCTCCTACGAGCAGTACTTC	CSAREAGRVPSYEQYF
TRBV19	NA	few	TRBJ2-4	TGTGCCAGTAGTATATCCAGGGACTGGGGGGCACATCAGTACTTC	CASSISRDWGAHQYF
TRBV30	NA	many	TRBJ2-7	TGTGCCTGGAGACTGGGGGGCCCCTATGAACAGTACTTC	CAWRLGGPYEQYF
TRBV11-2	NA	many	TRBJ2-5	TGTGCCAGCAGCTTCTCCGGGATTGGGGAGACCCAGTACTTC	CASSFSGIGETQYF
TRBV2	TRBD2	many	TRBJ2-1	TGTGCCAGCAGCCTCGGGACTAGCGGGGGGGGGAATGAGCAGTTCTTC	CASSLGTSGGGNEQFF
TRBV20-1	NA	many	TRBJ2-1	TGCAGTGCTACCGGGGGGCCCAGGGAGTCTAAGGAGCAGTTCTTC	CSATGGPRESKEQFF
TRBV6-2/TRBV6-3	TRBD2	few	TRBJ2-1	TGTGCCAGCAGTTACTTAGCGGGGGGGATTAGAAATGAGCAGTTCTTC	CASSYLAGGIRNEQFF
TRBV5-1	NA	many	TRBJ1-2	TGCGCCAGCAGCTTGGTCCTAGGGACGGCAGGTGGCTACACCTTC	CASSLVLGTAGGYTF
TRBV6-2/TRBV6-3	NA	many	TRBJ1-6	TGTGCCAGCAGTTACGGATCGGGATTCTCCTATAATTCACCCCTCCACTTT	CASSYGSGFSYNSPLHF
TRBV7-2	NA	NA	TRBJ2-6	TGTGCCAGCAGCTTCTTCTTCTCTGGGGCCAACGTCCTGACTTTC	CASSFFFSGANVLTF
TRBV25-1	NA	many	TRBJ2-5	TGTGCCAGCAGTGAATATCGGAAAGGTGGGGAGACCCAGTACTTC	CASSEYRKGGETQYF
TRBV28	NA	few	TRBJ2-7	TGTGCCAGCAGTCCGACGGACAGAACGTCTACTGAGCAGTACTTC	CASSPTDRTSTEQYF
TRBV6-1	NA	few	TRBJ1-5	TGTGCCAGCAGTGAAGCCATGTGGGACAACAATCAGCCCCAGCATTTT	CASSEAMWDNNQPQHF
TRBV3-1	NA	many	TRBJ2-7	TGTGCCAGCAGCCAAGAAAGAGCCAGAGCATACTACGAGCAGTACTTC	CASSQERARAYYEQYF
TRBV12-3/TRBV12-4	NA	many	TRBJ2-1	TGTGCCAGCACTGCGGGTCTATTGGTGGGGAACAATGAGCAGTTCTTC	CASTAGLLVGNNEQFF
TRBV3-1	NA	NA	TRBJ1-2	TGTGCCAGCAGCCAAGACGGAGGCTTTGGCTACACCTTC	CASSQDGGFGYTF
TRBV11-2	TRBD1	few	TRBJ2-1	TGTGCCAGCAGAGGACAGGCGTCACTTTTTGAGCAGTTCTTC	CASRGQASLFEQFF
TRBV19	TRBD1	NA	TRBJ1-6	TGTGCCAGTAGGAGAAGACTCTCGGGACAGGCTAATTCACCCCTCCACTTT	CASRRRLSGQANSPLHF
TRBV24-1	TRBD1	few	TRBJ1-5	TGTGCCACCAGTGATTACACAGGGGATCAGCCCCAGCATTTT	CATSDYTGDQPQHF
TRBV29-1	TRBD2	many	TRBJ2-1	TGCAGCGCCCGACTAGCGGGATACAATAGGGTCCATGAGCAGTTCTTC	CSARLAGYNRVHEQFF
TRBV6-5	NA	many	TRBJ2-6	TGTGCCAGCGGTGGAGGGCTTGGGGCCAACGTCCTGACTTTC	CASGGGLGANVLTF
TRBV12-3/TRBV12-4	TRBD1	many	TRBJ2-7	TGTGCCAGCGGCATAGCGGGACAGGGGTACGAGCAGTACTTC	CASGIAGQGYEQYF
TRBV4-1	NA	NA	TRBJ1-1	TGCGCCAGCAGCCAAGTGGATCTAGGGCGCGACTTGAACACTGAAGCTTTCTTT	CASSQVDLGRDLNTEAFF
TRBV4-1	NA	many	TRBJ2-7	TGTGCCAGCAGCCCGGACTGTTATGAACAGTACTTC	CASSPDCYEQYF
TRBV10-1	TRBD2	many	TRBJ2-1	TGCGCCAGCAGCGTTACTCGGGCTAGCGGCTCCTACAATGAGCAGTTCTTC	CASSVTRASGSYNEQFF
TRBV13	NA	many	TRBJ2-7	TGTGCCAGCTCTCTCGACTGGGTCTCCTATGAACAGTACTTC	CASSLDWVSYEQYF
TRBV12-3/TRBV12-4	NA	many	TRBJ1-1	TGTGCCAGCAGTCCTCGAACAGAGAGCACTGAAGCTTTCTTT	CASSPRTESTEAFF
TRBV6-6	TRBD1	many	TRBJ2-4	TGTGCCAGCGGTGACCGGGACAGGGGTAGTCAAAACACCTTGTACTTT	CASGDRDRGSQNTLYF
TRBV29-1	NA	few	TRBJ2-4	TGCAGCGTTGAAGGGGACTGGGGGGCCAAAAACATTCAGTACTTC	CSVEGDWGAKNIQYF
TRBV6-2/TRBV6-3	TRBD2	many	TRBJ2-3	TGTGCCAGCAGTTCCGGACGACTAGCGGTGTGGGATACGCAGTATTTT	CASSSGRLAVWDTQYF